The T cell receptor (beta chain) under discussion was sequenced for a study of cytomegalovirus exposure and HLA in healthy donors (TCRdb year 2017). Context from the whole study: In an earlier analysis of fewer than 750 of the donors, under 300 Gb of sequence data and 117 million unique TCR beta sequences from some 170 million T cells were reported. In the later analysis, no new phenotypic data were used to find candidate immune exposures; instead, reliance was placed on TCR beta sequences and their occurrence across donors. To predict cytomegalovirus infection status, the study combined high-throughput TCR immunosequencing, statistical association of individual TCRs with disease status, and machine learning. An earlier analysis of a few hundred of the donors applied high-throughput TCR beta sequencing to assess whether each TCR beta V gene segment acted as functional or pseudogenic. Among around 400 genotyped donors of the cohort, an average of around 220,000 unique TCR beta nucleotide sequences was sequenced per donor, of which about 19% were non-productive. In addition to the first cohort of approximately 670 subjects, a separate validation cohort of some 120 different subjects was used. Of the roughly 420 genotyped donors, approximately 81% were placed in the genetic ancestry cluster associated with self-reported Caucasian donors. The T cell repertoires of several hundred subjects were profiled by immunosequencing and related to cytomegalovirus serostatus. Roughly 300 gigabases of sequencing data and roughly 81 million unique TCR sequences made up an early release that covered 500 to 700 HLA-typed donors. Donor age, sex, ethnicity and CMV serostatus were collected together with the repertoire data. Every discovery cohort repertoire had been produced on one sequencing platform. HLA typing included class I and class II loci at four-digit resolution. Genome-wide SNP genotypes for about 60% of the 666 donors were used in a later genetic analysis, which treated that subset as a discovery cohort. The number of donors typed differed by locus, with 629-630 for A, B, C, DRB1 and DQB1, approximately 500 for DQA1, some 570 for DPA1, and around 460 for DPB1. The study was designed to test whether signatures of past pathogen exposure could be identified by cataloging public T cell receptors. A later analysis re-analyzed previously published TCR beta repertoires from 500 to 700 donors and added high-resolution HLA genotyping to study TCR occurrence patterns. Several DR-DQ haplotypes were handled as single units for association and clustering, since linkage in the cohort was strong.

The sample holds a few counts of this clone. There is no known antigen for this receptor. Per-base qualities were not stored, and no clone one base away is much larger. Library creation used the immunoSEQ multiplex PCR assay. The multiplex PCR relied on a mix of 60 forward primers for TCR Vbeta segments and 13 reverse primers for TCR Jbeta segments. A multiplex PCR assay on genomic DNA amplified the CDR3 region of rearranged TCR beta genes. On the Illumina HiSeq System, the amplified TCR beta libraries were sequenced as 87-base-pair reads. The original methods were these. In a later analysis, about 80 million unique TCR beta chains were counted across the approximately 620 repertoires, and about 10 million of these chains were shared by at least two donors. Raw reads were error-corrected and collapsed into unique sequences by a nearest-neighbor algorithm in which closely related sequences were merged to remove PCR and sequencing errors. Alignment of CDR3 sequences to IMGT reference sequences was used to assign V, D and J gene segments. For a sequence to be retained, a match of at least six nucleotides was required to both a V gene segment and a J gene segment. Rearrangements were called productive when the CDR3 lacked stop codons and stayed in frame with V and J; all others were non-productive. CDR3 was defined by IMGT convention, running from the second conserved V-encoded cysteine to the conserved J-encoded phenylalanine. The earlier analysis of roughly 590 of the donors excluded sequences that lacked an unambiguous match to a single V gene segment. An earlier analysis of almost 600 of the donors classified V segments as functional when productive rearrangements were above 56.7% and as segregating when the standard deviation between donors was above 5%. A statistical classification framework was developed to diagnose cytomegalovirus status using the catalog of TCR beta chain sequences. In a later analysis, V and J genes were assigned by comparing TCR nucleotide sequences against IMGT/GENE-DB human TR gene sequences. The TCRdist pipeline was used in a later analysis to assign CDR3 sequences and most-parsimonious VDJ recombination scenarios. A later analysis defined each TCR beta chain by its CDR3 amino acid sequence plus V-gene family, and excluded reads lacking a unique V-gene family. In a later analysis, 500 to 700 highly shared, low-generation-probability nucleotide sequences were removed to address suspected cross-contamination and a sequencing artifact. For each public chain, a later analysis derived a clonal expansion index from normalized ranks of inferred template counts within each repertoire. Generation probabilities in a later analysis came from a VDJ recombination model fitted to out-of-frame rearrangements, and those results were checked against IGoR. Hypergeometric tests were used in a later analysis to score TCR-TCR, TCR-HLA and TCR-CMV co-occurrence, with a repertoire-size bias correction applied to the TCR pairs. In a later analysis, false discovery rates were estimated by permuting HLA or CMV assignments 20 times. In a later analysis, co-occurring TCRs were grouped with DBSCAN, and TCRdist sequence similarity was added when clustering was performed within HLA-allele-positive subsets. Repertoires with fewer than 30,000 or more than 120,000 public chains, plus five repertoires with anomalous nucleotide sharing, were excluded from co-occurrence clustering. Held by TCRdb, this immuneACCESS table contains in-frame sequences only and omits some clones. Under half of the omission traces to an unresolved V gene where checked; the cause of the rest is unknown. Clone size and the V and J calls come from that table; the DNA yielded D and trimming. Across this sample there are 100,000 to 150,000 clones, with 65% to 75% seen only once. The ten top clones hold 3% to 5% of the sample.

Overall results and qualifications from the work: Across donors, most TCR sequences were observed very rarely, whereas some public TCRs were present in many individuals. According to a later genetic analysis, donors in an Asian-associated ancestry cluster had fewer N-insertions in productive TCRs than the approximately 690-donor mean. This cohort had only TCR beta chains sequenced, and the lack of alpha or paired-chain data limited which features could be detected. A further reported finding was that TCR beta sequences accurately predicted the HLA-A and HLA-B alleles for most subjects in the first cohort. According to a later analysis, most CMV-associated TCR beta chains appeared to be HLA-restricted, and the HLA associations seemed to be driven largely by CMV exposure. In a later genetic analysis, a missense DCLRE1C variant was associated with V-gene and J-gene trimming of TCR beta chains, and the association was replicated in an independent cohort. Correlated functional status among segregating V segments might be attributable to linkage disequilibrium, but an unknown experimental factor could not be ruled out. In vitro tests confirmed that three of the cytomegalovirus-associated TCR beta chains recognize cytomegalovirus antigens. The sequencing pipeline was judged likely to have produced a cluster of highly shared sequence variants as a technical artifact. In both the original and validation cohorts, the classifier was reported to diagnose cytomegalovirus status with high specificity and sensitivity. The only immune exposure information available for the cohort was CMV serostatus. The earlier analysis of 450 to 700 of the donors excluded fewer than 20 rarely observed V segments, including chromosome 9 orphons, because counts were too low. A later analysis reported that several top co-occurrence clusters appeared linked to parvovirus B19, influenza, CMV and Epstein-Barr virus. The study listed 164 TCR beta chains as associated with cytomegalovirus. Because HLA typing was unavailable for some donors at each locus, only the typed subset was used in association tests. Broadly in line with IMGT annotations, most TCR beta V segments showed up in productive rearrangements about 87% or about 30% of the time in an earlier analysis of several hundred of the donors. A later analysis associated about 18,000 TCR beta sequences with specific HLA alleles at a false discovery rate of 0.05. When HLA alleles, especially DR and DQ, strongly co-occurred, TCR associations were difficult to assign to individual alleles. The 87-base-pair reads could not distinguish some IMGT-functional V segments, including TRBV6-2 and TRBV6-3, so those segments were excluded. According to the authors, the approach could potentially be generalized to other disease states and immunological phenotypes. Compared with equally common non-associated chains, HLA-associated TCR beta chains in a later analysis were more clonally expanded and had lower generation probabilities. The presence/absence analyses assumed that sequencing depth was roughly uniform across donors, and that assumption may not be true. A later analysis found that TCR association rates varied across HLA loci, with DRB1 alleles showing the most associated TCRs and HLA-C alleles the fewest.

In total, fewer than 750 healthy bone marrow donors made up the cohort. All cohort members were sampled while nominally healthy, although unrecorded immune exposures were likely present. The donor tested CMV seropositive and was one of the 289 seropositive cohort members. A peripheral blood sample was collected from each donor, and TCR beta sequencing was performed on peripheral blood mononuclear cells. Genomic DNA extraction from the blood cell samples was performed with the Qiagen DNeasy Blood Extraction Kit. The CDR3 spans 14 residues, from the cysteine through the phenylalanine. Left in the record is the CDR3 DNA by itself, 42 bases read in frame from the first base. Taken from the germline V gene (reference sequence), the CDR1 and CDR2 loops are PRHDT and FYEKMQ. Trimming takes 4 bases from V and 8 bases from J, and the germline ends sit 17 bases apart.

This clonotype was obtained from a middle-aged man in good health and CMV-seropositive. The rearranged chain carries TRBV13 and TRBJ1-1, with the identity of the D gene unclear. Sequencing was performed on PBMCs. For the CDR3, the sequence is CASSSTRTFREAFF. In nucleotides, the sequence is TGTGCCAGCAGCTCCACCCGAACCTTTCGGGAAGCTTTCTTT.